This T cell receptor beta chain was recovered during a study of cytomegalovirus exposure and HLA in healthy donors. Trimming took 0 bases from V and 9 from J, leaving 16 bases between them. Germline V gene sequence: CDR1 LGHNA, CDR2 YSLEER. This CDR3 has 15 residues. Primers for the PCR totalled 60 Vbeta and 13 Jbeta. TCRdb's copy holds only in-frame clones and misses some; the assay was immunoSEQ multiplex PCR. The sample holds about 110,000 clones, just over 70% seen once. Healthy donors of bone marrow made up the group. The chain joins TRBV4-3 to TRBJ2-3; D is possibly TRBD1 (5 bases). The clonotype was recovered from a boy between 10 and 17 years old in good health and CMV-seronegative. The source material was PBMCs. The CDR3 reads CASSQDVSGQGTQYF. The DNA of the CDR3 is TGCGCCAGCAGCCAAGATGTGTCAGGTCAGGGAACGCAGTATTTT.